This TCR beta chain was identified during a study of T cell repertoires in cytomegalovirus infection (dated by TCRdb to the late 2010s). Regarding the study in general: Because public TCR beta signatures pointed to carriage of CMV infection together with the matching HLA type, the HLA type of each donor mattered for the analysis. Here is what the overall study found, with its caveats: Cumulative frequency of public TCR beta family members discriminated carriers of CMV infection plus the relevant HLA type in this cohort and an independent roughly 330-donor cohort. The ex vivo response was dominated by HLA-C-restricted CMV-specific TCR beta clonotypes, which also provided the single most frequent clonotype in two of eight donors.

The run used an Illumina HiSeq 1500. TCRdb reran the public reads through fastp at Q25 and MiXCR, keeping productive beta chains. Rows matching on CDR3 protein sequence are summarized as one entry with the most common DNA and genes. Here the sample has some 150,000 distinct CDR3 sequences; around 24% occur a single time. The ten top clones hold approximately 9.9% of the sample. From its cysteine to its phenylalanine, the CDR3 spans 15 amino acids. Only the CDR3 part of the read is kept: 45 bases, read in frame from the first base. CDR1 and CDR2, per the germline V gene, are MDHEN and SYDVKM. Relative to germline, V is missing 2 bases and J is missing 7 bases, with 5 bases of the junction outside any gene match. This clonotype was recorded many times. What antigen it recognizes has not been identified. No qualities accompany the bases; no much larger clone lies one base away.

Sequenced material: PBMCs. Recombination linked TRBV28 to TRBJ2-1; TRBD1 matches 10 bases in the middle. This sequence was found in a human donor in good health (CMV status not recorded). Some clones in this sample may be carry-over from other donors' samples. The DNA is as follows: TGTGCCAGCAGTTTAGGACCGGGACAGGGGAATGAGCAGTTCTTC. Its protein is CASSLGPGQGNEQFF.